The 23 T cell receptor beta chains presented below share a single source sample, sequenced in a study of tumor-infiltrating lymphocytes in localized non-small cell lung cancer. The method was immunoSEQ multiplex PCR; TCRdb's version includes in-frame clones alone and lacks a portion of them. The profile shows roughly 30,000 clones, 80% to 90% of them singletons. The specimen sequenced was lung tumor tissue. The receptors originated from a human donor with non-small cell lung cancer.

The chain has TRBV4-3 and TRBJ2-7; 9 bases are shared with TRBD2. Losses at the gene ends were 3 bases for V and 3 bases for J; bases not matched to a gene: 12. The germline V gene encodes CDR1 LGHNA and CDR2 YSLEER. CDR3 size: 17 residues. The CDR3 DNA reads TGCGCCAGCAGCCAGGGGCTAGCGGGACGAGGAAACTACGAGCAGTACTTC. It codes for CASSQGLAGRGNYEQYF.

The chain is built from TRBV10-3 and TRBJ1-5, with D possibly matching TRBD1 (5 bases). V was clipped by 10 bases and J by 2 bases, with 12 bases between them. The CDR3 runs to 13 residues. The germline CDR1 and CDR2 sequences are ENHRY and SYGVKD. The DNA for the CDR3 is TGTGCCAACCGGGGGGATCGCAATCAGCCCCAGCATTTT. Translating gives CANRGDRNQPQHF.

The CDR3 region has the DNA TGTGCCAGCAGTGGGTACTATGGCTACACCTTC. As protein: CASSGYYGYTF. The chain recombines TRBV2 with TRBJ1-2; D gene unclear. Germline V gene lookup returns CDR1 SNHLY and CDR2 FYNNEI. Trimming took 4 bases from V and 3 from J, leaving 3 bases between them. This CDR3 contains 11 residues. The variable domain in full, with the rest retrieved from reference TRBV2 and TRBJ1-2, is EPEVTQTPSHQVTQMGQEVILRCVPISNHLYFYWYRQILGQKVEFLVSFYNNEISEKSEIFDDQFSVERPDGSNFTLKIRSTKLEDSAMYFCASSGYYGYTFGSGTRLTVV.

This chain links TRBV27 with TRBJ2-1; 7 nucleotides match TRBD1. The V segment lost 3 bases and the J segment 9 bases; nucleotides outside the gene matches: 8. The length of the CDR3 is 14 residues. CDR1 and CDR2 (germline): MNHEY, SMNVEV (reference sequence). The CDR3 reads CASSFDRVGVEQFF. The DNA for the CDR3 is TGTGCCAGCAGTTTCGACAGGGTCGGTGTTGAGCAGTTCTTC.

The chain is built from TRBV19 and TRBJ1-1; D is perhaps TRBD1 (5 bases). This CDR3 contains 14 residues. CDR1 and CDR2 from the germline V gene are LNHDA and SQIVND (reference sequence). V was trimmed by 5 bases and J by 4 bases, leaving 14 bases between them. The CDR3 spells CASSAQGGGTEAFF. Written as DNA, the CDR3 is TGTGCCAGTAGTGCCCAGGGCGGAGGCACTGAAGCTTTCTTT.

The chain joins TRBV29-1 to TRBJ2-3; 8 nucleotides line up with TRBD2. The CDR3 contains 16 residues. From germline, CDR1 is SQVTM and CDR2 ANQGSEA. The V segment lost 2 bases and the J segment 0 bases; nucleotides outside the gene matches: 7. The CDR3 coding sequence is TGCAGCGTTGAAAGGGTCGGCGGGGGGAGCACAGATACGCAGTATTTT. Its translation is CSVERVGGGSTDTQYF.

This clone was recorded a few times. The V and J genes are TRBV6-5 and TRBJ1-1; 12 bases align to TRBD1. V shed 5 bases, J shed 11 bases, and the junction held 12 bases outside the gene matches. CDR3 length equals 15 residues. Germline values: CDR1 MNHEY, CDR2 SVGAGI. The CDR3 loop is CASSPPGQGAFRAFF. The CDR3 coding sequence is TGTGCCAGCAGTCCTCCGGGACAGGGGGCGTTTCGGGCTTTCTTT.

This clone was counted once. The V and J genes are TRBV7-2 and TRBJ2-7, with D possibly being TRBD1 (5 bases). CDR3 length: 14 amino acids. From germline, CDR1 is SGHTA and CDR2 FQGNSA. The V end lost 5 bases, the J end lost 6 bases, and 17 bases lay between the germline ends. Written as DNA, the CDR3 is TGTGCCAGCAGCCTGAAAGTAAGGGGCGTCGAGCAGTACTTC. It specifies CASSLKVRGVEQYF.

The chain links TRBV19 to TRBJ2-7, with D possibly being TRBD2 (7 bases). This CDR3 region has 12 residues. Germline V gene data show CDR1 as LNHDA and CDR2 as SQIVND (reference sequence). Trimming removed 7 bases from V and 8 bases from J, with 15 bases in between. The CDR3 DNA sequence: TGTGCCAGTACTGACAGGACTAGAAAGCAGTACTTC. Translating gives CASTDRTRKQYF. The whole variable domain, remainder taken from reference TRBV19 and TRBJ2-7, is DGGITQSPKYLFRKEGQNVTLSCEQNLNHDAMYWYRQDPGQGLRLIYYSQIVNDFQKGDIAEGYSVSREKKESFPLTVTSAQKNPTAFYLCASTDRTRKQYFGPGTRLTVT.

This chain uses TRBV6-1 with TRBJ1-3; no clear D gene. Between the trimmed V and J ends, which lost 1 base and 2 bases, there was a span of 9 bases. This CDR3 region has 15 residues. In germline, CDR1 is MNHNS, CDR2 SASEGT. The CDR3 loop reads CASSEGRITGNTIYF. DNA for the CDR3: TGTGCCAGCAGTGAAGGCCGGATAACTGGAAACACCATATATTTT.

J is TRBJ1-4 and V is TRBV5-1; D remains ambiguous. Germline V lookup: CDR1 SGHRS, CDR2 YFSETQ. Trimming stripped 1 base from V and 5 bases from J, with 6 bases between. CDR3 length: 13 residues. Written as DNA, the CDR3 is TGCGCCAGCAGCTTGAACCAAAATGAAAAACTGTTTTTT. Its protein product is CASSLNQNEKLFF.

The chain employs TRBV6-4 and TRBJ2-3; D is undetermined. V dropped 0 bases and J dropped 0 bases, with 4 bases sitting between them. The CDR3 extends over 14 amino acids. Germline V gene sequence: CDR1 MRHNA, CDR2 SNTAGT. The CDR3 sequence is CASSDSDSTDTQYF. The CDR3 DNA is TGTGCCAGCAGTGACTCTGACAGCACAGATACGCAGTATTTT.

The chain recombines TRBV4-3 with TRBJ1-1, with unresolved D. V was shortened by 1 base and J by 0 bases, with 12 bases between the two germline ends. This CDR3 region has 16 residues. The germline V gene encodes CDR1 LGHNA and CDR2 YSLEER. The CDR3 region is CASSQGLGTMNTEAFF. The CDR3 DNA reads TGCGCCAGCAGCCAAGGGTTGGGCACCATGAACACTGAAGCTTTCTTT.

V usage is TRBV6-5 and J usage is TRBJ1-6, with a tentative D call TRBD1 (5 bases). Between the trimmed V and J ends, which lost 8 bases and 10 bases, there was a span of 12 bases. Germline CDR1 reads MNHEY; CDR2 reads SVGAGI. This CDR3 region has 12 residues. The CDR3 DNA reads TGTGCCAGCGGAGGGGTGGGATCACCCCTCCACTTT. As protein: CASGGVGSPLHF.

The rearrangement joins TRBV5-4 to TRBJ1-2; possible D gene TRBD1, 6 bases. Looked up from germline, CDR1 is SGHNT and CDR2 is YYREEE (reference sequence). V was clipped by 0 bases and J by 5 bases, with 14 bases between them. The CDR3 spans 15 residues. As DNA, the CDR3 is TGTGCCAGCAGCTTGGTGGCAGGGGCCGATTATGGCTACACCTTC. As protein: CASSLVAGADYGYTF.

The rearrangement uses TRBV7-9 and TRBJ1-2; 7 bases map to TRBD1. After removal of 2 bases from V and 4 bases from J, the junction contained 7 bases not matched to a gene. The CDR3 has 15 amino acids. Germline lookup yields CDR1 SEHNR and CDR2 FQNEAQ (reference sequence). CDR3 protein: CASSLSRGNTYGYTF. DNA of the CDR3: TGTGCCAGCAGCTTAAGCAGGGGGAATACCTATGGCTACACCTTC.

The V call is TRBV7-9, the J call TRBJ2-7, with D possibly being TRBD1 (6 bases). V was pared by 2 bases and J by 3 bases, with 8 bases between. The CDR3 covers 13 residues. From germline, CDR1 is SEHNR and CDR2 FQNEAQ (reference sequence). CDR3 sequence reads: CASSLTGFYEQYF. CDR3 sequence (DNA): TGTGCCAGCAGCTTAACAGGGTTCTACGAGCAGTACTTC.

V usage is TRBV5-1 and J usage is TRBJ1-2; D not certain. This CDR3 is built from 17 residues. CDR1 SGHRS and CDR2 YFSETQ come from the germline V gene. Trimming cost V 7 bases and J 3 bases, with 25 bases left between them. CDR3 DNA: TGCGCCAGCTCCCGGGCGAACACAGCTAAAGGTGACTATGGCTACACCTTC. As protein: CASSRANTAKGDYGYTF.

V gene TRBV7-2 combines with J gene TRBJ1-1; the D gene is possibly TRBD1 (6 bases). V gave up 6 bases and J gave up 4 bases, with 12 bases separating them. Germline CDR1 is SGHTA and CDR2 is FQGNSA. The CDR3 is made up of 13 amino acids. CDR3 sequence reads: CASRMRGATEAFF. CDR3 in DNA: TGTGCCAGCAGGATGAGGGGGGCCACTGAAGCTTTCTTT.

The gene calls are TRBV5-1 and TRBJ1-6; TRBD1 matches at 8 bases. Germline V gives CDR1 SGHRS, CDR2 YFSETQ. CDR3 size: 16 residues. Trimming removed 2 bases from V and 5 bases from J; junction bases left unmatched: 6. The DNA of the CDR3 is TGCGCCAGCAGCTTCCAGGGGGCAGGGAATAATTCACCCCTCCACTTT. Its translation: CASSFQGAGNNSPLHF.

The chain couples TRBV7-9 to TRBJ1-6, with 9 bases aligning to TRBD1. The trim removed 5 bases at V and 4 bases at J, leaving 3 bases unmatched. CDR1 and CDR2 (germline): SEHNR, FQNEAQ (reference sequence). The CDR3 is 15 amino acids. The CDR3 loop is CASSTGQGYNSPLHF. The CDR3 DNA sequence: TGTGCCAGCAGCACCGGACAGGGGTATAATTCACCCCTCCACTTT.

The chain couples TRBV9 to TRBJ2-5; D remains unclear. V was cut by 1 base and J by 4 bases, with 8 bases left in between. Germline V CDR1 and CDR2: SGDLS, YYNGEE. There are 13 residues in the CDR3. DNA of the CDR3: TGTGCCAGCAGCGTAAACAGCCTAGAGACCCAGTACTTC. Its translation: CASSVNSLETQYF.

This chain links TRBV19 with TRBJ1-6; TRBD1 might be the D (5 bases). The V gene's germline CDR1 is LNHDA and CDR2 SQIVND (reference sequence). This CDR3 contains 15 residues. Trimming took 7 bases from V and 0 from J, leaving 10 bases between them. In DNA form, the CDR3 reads TGTGCCAGTAACCCGGGACGCTCCTATAATTCACCCCTCCACTTT. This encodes CASNPGRSYNSPLHF.